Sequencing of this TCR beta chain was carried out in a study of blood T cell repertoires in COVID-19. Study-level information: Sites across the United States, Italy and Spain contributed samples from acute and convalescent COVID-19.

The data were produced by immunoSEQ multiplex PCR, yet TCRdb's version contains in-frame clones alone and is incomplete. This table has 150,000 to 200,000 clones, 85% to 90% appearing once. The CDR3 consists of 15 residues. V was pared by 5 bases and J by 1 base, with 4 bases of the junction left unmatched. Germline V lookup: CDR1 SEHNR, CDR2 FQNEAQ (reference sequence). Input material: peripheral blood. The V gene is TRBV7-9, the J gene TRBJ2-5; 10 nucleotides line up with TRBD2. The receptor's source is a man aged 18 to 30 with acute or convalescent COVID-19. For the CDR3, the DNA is TGTGCCAGCAGCGGGGGACTAGCGCTCCAAGAGACCCAGTACTTC. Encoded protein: CASSGGLALQETQYF. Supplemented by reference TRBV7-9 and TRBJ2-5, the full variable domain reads DTGVSQNPRHKITKRGQNVTFRCDPISEHNRLYWYRQTLGQGPEFLTYFQNEAQLEKSRLLSDRFSAERPKGSFSTLEIQRTEQGDSAMYLCASSGGLALQETQYFGPGTRLLVL.